This T cell receptor (beta chain) is from a study of Graves' ophthalmopathy and Graves' hyperthyroidism. Study conclusions and caveats: For separating ophthalmopathy from stable hyperthyroidism, a 13-signature model gave 85% to 90% sensitivity and roughly 77% specificity. The model predicted ophthalmopathy progression with 60% to 71% sensitivity and 72.22% specificity.

Details on this clonotype: Its specificity is not known.

The V gene end was trimmed by 6 bases and the J gene end by 13 bases; junction bases not matched to a gene: 10. This CDR3 region has 12 residues. Amplification from RNA transcripts yielded the TCR beta CDR3 regions. The authors performed first-round RT-PCR with HTBI primers and then a second-round multiplex PCR. TCRdb fed the multiplex PCR reads into MiXCR, producing one record per CDR3 protein. Of about 740,000 distinct CDR3 sequences listed, roughly 41% are singletons. Patients with other autoimmune diseases, uncontrolled infections, pregnancy or lactation were excluded. The sample comprised peripheral blood. This clonotype was sampled from an adult man with Graves' ophthalmopathy. V and J are TRBV12-3 or TRBV12-4 and TRBJ1-2, with 8 bases identical to TRBD1. The CDR3 sequence: CASRAPGQVPTF. As DNA, the CDR3 is TGTGCCAGCAGAGCCCCGGGACAGGTGCCCACCTTC.